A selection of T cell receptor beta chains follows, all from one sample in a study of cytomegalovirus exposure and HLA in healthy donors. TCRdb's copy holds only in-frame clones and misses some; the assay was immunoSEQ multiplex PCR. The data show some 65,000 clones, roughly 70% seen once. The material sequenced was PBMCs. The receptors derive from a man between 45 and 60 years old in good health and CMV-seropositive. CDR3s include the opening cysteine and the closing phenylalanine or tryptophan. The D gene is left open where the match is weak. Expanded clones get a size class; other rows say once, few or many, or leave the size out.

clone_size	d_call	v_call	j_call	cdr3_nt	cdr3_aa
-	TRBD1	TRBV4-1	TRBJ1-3	TGCGCCAGCAGCCAAGAACAGGGGGCTGGAAACACCATATATTTT	CASSQEQGAGNTIYF
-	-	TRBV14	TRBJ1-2	TGTGCCAGCAGCCAAACCAGGGGATCTGGCTACACCTTC	CASSQTRGSGYTF
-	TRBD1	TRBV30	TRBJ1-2	TGTGCCTGGAGGGGCCGGGACAGGGGGCGATTCAGCTATGGCTACACCTTC	CAWRGRDRGRFSYGYTF
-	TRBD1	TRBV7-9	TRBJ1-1	TGTGCCAGCAGGCGGGGACAGGGGGCAATGAACACTGAAGCTTTCTTT	CASRRGQGAMNTEAFF
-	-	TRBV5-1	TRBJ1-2	TGCGCCAGCAGCTTCGACTCTAACTATGGCTACACCTTC	CASSFDSNYGYTF
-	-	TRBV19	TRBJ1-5	TGTGCCAGTACCAGACAAGGGGCAAATAGCAATCAGCCCCAGCATTTT	CASTRQGANSNQPQHF
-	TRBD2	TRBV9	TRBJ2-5	TGTGCCAGCAGCGTAGCTCTGACTAGCAAGGAGACCCAGTACTTC	CASSVALTSKETQYF
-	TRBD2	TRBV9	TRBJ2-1	TGTGCCAGCAGCGTAGGGGGGGGAAATGAGCAGTTCTTC	CASSVGGGNEQFF
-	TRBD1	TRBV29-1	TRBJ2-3	TGCAGCGTTGCCGGGGCTTTGCAGGGGGCGGGGGATACGCAGTATTTT	CSVAGALQGAGDTQYF
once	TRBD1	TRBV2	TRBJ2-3	TGTGCCAGCAGTTTACAGGGGGCGGGCACAGATACGCAGTATTTT	CASSLQGAGTDTQYF
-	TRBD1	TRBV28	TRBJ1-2	TGTGCCACCACGACAGGGGTTAACGGCTACACCTTC	CATTTGVNGYTF
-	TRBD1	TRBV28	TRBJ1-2	TGTGCCAGCAGTTCATCAGGGGGCTACTATGGCTACACCTTC	CASSSSGGYYGYTF
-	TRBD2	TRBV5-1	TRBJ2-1	TGCGCCAGCAGCAGGGGACTAGCGGGACCGGAGCAGTTCTTC	CASSRGLAGPEQFF
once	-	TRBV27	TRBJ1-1	TGTGCCAGCTCCTCCGGGGTAACGACGCGATTGAACACTGAAGCTTTCTTT	CASSSGVTTRLNTEAFF
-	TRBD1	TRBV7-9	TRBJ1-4	TGTGCCAGCAGCCCCACAGGGGTCACTAATGAAAAACTGTTTTTT	CASSPTGVTNEKLFF
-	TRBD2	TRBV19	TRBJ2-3	TGTGCCAGTATCCCAGGAGTAGCGGGAGGACACGGTACGCAGTATTTT	CASIPGVAGGHGTQYF